This passage covers 18 T cell receptor beta chains from one sample sequenced in a study of shared clonotypes between healthy human individuals. Generated by immunoSEQ multiplex PCR, the TCRdb table keeps only in-frame clones and is missing some. The sample holds about 1 million clones, about 74% seen once. Sequences were obtained from memory CD4+ T cells sorted from blood. Subset here: CD45RA-negative fraction. These receptors all come from a man aged 18 to 30 in good health.

The CDR3 protein is CASSLDSTENSPLHF. The CDR3 DNA sequence: TGTGCCAGCAGCTTAGATTCTACAGAAAATTCACCCCTCCACTTT. The rearrangement links TRBV7-9 to TRBJ1-6; no clear D. Germline lookup yields CDR1 SEHNR and CDR2 FQNEAQ (reference sequence). The CDR3 is 15 amino acids. Trimming took 1 base from V and 7 from J, leaving 11 bases between them.

The J gene is TRBJ2-7, the V gene TRBV6-6; 14 bases agree with TRBD2. The CDR3 contains 14 residues. Unmatched junction bases numbered 3, after V lost 5 bases and J lost 6 bases. Germline CDR1 MNHNY, CDR2 SVGAGI (reference sequence). Here the CDR3 DNA reads TGTGCCAGCAGTCGACTAGCGGGAGGGCTCGAGCAGTACTTC. This translates into CASSRLAGGLEQYF.

This clone appeared a single time. V is TRBV5-4 and J is TRBJ1-2; D ambiguous. Germline V gene sequence: CDR1 SGHNT, CDR2 YYREEE (reference sequence). This CDR3 has 14 amino acids. V dropped 5 bases and J dropped 2 bases, with 13 bases sitting between them. This chain's CDR3 is CASSRTGENYGYTF. CDR3 in DNA: TGTGCCAGCAGTCGAACCGGGGAGAACTATGGCTACACCTTC.

J is TRBJ2-3 and V is TRBV6-1; 11 nucleotides align to TRBD2. This CDR3 region has 16 residues. From germline, CDR1 is MNHNS and CDR2 SASEGT. Trimming took 4 bases from V and 5 from J; bases not matched to a gene: 8. The CDR3 here is CASSAPSGRRGDTQYF. Here the CDR3 DNA reads TGTGCCAGCAGTGCCCCTAGCGGGAGGAGAGGAGATACGCAGTATTTT.

This clone came up once. The chain has TRBV6-1 and TRBJ2-1; possible D gene TRBD2, 6 bases. CDR1 and CDR2 (germline): MNHNS, SASEGT. The CDR3 length is 14 residues. V gave up 7 bases and J gave up 5 bases, with 15 bases separating them. CDR3: CASTRVGGHNEQFF. DNA for the CDR3: TGTGCCAGCACCCGTGTGGGGGGACACAATGAGCAGTTCTTC.

V usage is TRBV27 and J usage is TRBJ2-2, with D tentatively TRBD1 (5 bases). The CDR3 contains 15 residues. The germline V and J ends were trimmed by 4 bases and 5 bases, with 14 bases remaining between them. CDR1 and CDR2 (germline): MNHEY, SMNVEV (reference sequence). The CDR3 protein is CASSSRVGVTGELFF. The CDR3 nucleotides are TGTGCCAGCAGTTCCCGCGTAGGGGTGACCGGGGAGCTGTTTTTT.

The chain has TRBV2 and TRBJ1-1; D not resolved. The CDR3 extends over 14 amino acids. The germline gives CDR1 SNHLY, CDR2 FYNNEI. V was shortened by 7 bases and J by 1 base, with 13 bases between the two germline ends. The CDR3 region is CASISGRRNTEAFF. The CDR3 DNA reads as TGTGCCAGCATAAGTGGCAGGAGGAACACTGAAGCTTTCTTT.

Of note for this clone: Other DNA sequences in the sample encode the same CDR3. V and J are TRBV18 and TRBJ1-1; the D is unclear. The germline V and J ends were trimmed by 3 bases and 1 base, with 6 bases remaining between them. The CDR3 runs 13 residues. Per the germline V gene, CDR1 is KGHSH and CDR2 is LQKENI. DNA of the CDR3: TGTGCCAGCTCACCTAACAGGAACACTGAAGCTTTCTTT. This translates into CASSPNRNTEAFF.

V usage is TRBV6-5 and J usage is TRBJ1-5; TRBD1 is a possible D gene (5 bases). The CDR3 runs 14 residues. The V end lost 5 bases, the J end lost 5 bases, and 13 bases lay between the germline ends. Germline CDR1 reads MNHEY; CDR2 reads SVGAGI. CDR3 sequence: CASSPEGRYQPQHF. The CDR3 region has the DNA TGTGCCAGCAGTCCAGAGGGGAGGTATCAGCCCCAGCATTTT.

J is TRBJ2-2 and V is TRBV9; D is undetermined. The CDR3 totals 12 residues. V lost 3 bases and J 7 bases, leaving 7 bases between the germline ends. Per germline, CDR1 SGDLS and CDR2 YYNGEE. CDR3 sequence (DNA): TGTGCCAGCAGCGGGGGAATCGGGGAGCTGTTTTTT. Translation gives CASSGGIGELFF.

The chain is built from TRBV7-2 and TRBJ2-7, with D maybe TRBD1 (6 bases). Per germline, CDR1 SGHTA and CDR2 FQGNSA. V lost 6 bases to trimming and J lost 0 bases, with 24 bases between them. The CDR3 sequence is 18 residues long. The CDR3 loop is CASRKGGQPPRSSYEQYF. The CDR3 bases are TGTGCCAGCAGAAAAGGAGGACAGCCCCCCAGGAGCTCCTACGAGCAGTACTTC.

The chain is built from TRBV19 and TRBJ1-1; perhaps TRBD1 as D (5 bases). Germline V lookup: CDR1 LNHDA, CDR2 SQIVND (reference sequence). There are 13 residues in the CDR3. Trimming took 6 bases from V and 1 from J, leaving 9 bases between them. For the CDR3, the DNA is TGTGCCAGTAGAAGCACAGGGAACACTGAAGCTTTCTTT. This gives the protein CASRSTGNTEAFF.

This chain connects TRBV18 to TRBJ2-7, with D possibly TRBD2 on 5 matching bases. Germline V gene lookup returns CDR1 KGHSH and CDR2 LQKENI. The V end lost 2 bases, the J end lost 5 bases, and 13 bases lay between the germline ends. This CDR3 region has 14 residues. CDR3 loop: CASSPNRPGDEQYF. As DNA, the CDR3 is TGTGCCAGCTCACCAAATCGCCCCGGGGACGAGCAGTACTTC.

The chain has TRBV19 and TRBJ1-4; the match to TRBD1 covers 8 bases. Germline V lookup: CDR1 LNHDA, CDR2 SQIVND (reference sequence). The CDR3 is made up of 15 amino acids. V was clipped by 6 bases and J by 4 bases; unmatched bases: 7. The CDR3 DNA follows: TGTGCCAGTAGAACTTCACAGGGGGGTAATGAAAAACTGTTTTTT. It specifies CASRTSQGGNEKLFF.

This rearrangement joins TRBV28 to TRBJ1-4; no clear D gene. V dropped 6 bases and J dropped 5 bases, with 13 bases sitting between them. CDR1 and CDR2 (germline): MDHEN, SYDVKM. The CDR3 spans 14 residues. The CDR3 DNA sequence: TGTGCCAGCAGCCCCCCAGGCAGCAATGAAAAACTGTTTTTT. Translating it yields CASSPPGSNEKLFF. The full variable domain, rest sourced from reference TRBV28 and TRBJ1-4, is DVKVTQSSRYLVKRTGEKVFLECVQDMDHENMFWYRQDPGLGLRLIYFSYDVKMKEKGDIPEGYSVSREKKERFSLILESASTNQTSMYLCASSPPGSNEKLFFGSGTQLSVL.

A remark on this clone: The same CDR3 arises from other DNA sequences in this sample as well. This chain uses TRBV10-3 with TRBJ1-1, with D uncertain. V was clipped by 3 bases and J by 1 base, with 9 bases between them. The CDR3 is made up of 14 amino acids. Germline-derived CDR1 and CDR2 are ENHRY and SYGVKD. CDR3 protein: CAISDRGGNTEAFF. The CDR3 DNA follows: TGTGCCATCAGTGATCGGGGAGGGAACACTGAAGCTTTCTTT.

The CDR3 sequence: CASSFGTGGIYEQYF. In nucleotides, the CDR3 is TGCGCCAGCAGCTTTGGGACAGGGGGCATCTACGAGCAGTACTTC. The chain employs TRBV5-1 and TRBJ2-7; TRBD1 agrees at 12 bases. The CDR3 loop spans 15 amino acids. V shed 2 bases, J shed 3 bases, and the junction held 3 bases outside the gene matches. Germline values: CDR1 SGHRS, CDR2 YFSETQ.

V is TRBV28 and J is TRBJ2-1, with D unclear. With 8 bases removed from V and 4 bases from J, the gap between germline ends came to 24 bases. CDR1 and CDR2 (germline): MDHEN, SYDVKM. This CDR3 has 17 residues. The CDR3 spells CASPKPGAGTFYNEQFF. In nucleotides, the CDR3 is TGTGCCAGCCCTAAACCCGGCGCAGGAACATTTTACAATGAGCAGTTCTTC.